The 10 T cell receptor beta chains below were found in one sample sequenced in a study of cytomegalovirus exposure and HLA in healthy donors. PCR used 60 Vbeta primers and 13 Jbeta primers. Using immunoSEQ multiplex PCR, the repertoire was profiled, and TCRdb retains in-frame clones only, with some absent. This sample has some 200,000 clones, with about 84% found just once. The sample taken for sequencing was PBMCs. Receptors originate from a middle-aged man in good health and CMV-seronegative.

In DNA, the CDR3 is TGTGCCAGCACCGGGGGGAATGAGCAGTTCTTC. This gives the protein CASTGGNEQFF. The chain combines TRBV6-1 with TRBJ2-1, with TRBD2 matching 7 bases. Germline-derived CDR1 and CDR2 are MNHNS and SASEGT. This CDR3 region has 11 residues. The trim removed 7 bases at V and 7 bases at J, leaving 1 base unmatched.

The DNA for the CDR3 is TGTGCCAGCAGTCACCCTTGGGGCTCTTATGGCTACACCTTC. Amino acid sequence: CASSHPWGSYGYTF. The gene calls are TRBV6-5 and TRBJ1-2, with a tentative D call TRBD1 (5 bases). Germline V gene sequence: CDR1 MNHEY, CDR2 SVGAGI. CDR3 length equals 14 residues. V lost 5 bases and J lost 5, with 15 bases in between.

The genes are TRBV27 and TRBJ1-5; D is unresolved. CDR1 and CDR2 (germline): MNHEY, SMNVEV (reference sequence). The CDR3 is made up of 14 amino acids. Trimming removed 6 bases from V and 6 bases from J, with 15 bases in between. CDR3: CASSSFGRGQPQHF. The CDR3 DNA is TGTGCCAGCAGCTCTTTTGGCCGCGGTCAGCCCCAGCATTTT.

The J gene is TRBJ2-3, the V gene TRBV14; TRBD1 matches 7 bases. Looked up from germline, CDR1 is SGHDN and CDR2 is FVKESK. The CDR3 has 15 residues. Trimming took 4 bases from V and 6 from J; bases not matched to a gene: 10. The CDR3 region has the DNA TGTGCCAGCAGCCGACAGGGCCCCATGGGGGATACGCAGTATTTT. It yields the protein CASSRQGPMGDTQYF.

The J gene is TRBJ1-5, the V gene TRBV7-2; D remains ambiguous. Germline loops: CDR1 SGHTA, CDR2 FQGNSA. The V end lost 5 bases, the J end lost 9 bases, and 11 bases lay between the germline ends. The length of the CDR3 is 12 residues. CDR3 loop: CASSPGGGPQHF. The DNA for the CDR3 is TGTGCCAGCAGCCCGGGTGGAGGGCCCCAGCATTTT.

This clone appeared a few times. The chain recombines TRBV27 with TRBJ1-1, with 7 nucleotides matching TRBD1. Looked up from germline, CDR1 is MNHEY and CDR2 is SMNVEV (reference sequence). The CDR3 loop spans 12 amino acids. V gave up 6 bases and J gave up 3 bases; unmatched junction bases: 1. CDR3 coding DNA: TGTGCCAGCAGGGGACAGTACACTGAAGCTTTCTTT. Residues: CASRGQYTEAFF.

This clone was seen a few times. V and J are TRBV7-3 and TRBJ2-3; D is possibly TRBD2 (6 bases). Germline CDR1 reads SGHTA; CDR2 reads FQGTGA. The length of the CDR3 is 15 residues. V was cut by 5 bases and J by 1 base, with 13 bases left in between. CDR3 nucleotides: TGTGCCAGCAGCGGGACTGGGTCTGGCACAGATACGCAGTATTTT. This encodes CASSGTGSGTDTQYF.

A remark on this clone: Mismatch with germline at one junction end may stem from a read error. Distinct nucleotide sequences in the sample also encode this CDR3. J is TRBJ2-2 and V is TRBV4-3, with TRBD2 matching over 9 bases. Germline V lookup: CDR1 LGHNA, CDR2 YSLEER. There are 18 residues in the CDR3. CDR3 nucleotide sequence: TGCGCCAGCAGCCAAGATTTCAGCGGGGGGCCGAACACTGGGGAGCTGTTTTTT. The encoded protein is CASSQDFSGGPNTGELFF.

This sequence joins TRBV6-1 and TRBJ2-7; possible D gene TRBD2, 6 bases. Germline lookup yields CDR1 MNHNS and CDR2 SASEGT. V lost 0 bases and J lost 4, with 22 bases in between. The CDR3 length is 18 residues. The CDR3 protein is CASSEAKAAGFGVYEQYF. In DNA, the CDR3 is TGTGCCAGCAGTGAAGCGAAGGCCGCGGGGTTTGGGGTGTACGAGCAGTACTTC.

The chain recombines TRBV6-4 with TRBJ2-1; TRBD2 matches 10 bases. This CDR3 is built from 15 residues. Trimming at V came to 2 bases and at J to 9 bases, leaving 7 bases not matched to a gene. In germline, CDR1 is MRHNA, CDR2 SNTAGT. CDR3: CASSDKAGGPGEQFF. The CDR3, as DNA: TGTGCCAGCAGTGACAAAGCGGGGGGGCCGGGTGAGCAGTTCTTC.